The rows below give T cell receptor beta chains drawn from one sample of a study of blood T cell repertoires in COVID-19. Some clones are missing from TCRdb's copy, which holds only in-frame ones; the method was immunoSEQ multiplex PCR. The profile shows about 210,000 clones, approximately 85% of them singletons. Sequenced: peripheral blood. The source of these receptors is a woman in her sixties or seventies with COVID-19, enrolled during active disease. The CDR3 runs from the conserved cysteine through the conserved F or W. D genes are given only for firm matches. Not all rows give a size; the values are once, few, many and, for expanded clones, a class.

v_gene	abundance	d_gene	j_gene	CDR3nt	CDR3aa
TRBV2	-	-	TRBJ1-2	TGTGCCAGCAGTGAGTCTGGCAGGGTTGGCTACACCTTC	CASSESGRVGYTF
TRBV29-1	-	-	TRBJ2-1	TGCAGCGTCAGCCAGGTGAATGAGCAGTTCTTC	CSVSQVNEQFF
TRBV28	-	-	TRBJ2-2	TGTGCCAGCAGTTTAGGGGGGAGTAGGACCGGGGAGCTGTTTTTT	CASSLGGSRTGELFF
TRBV11-2	-	-	TRBJ1-1	TGTGCCAGCAGCCAGTCGACAGGCCCCGGGGCGAACACTGAAGCTTTCTTT	CASSQSTGPGANTEAFF
TRBV7-8	-	TRBD2	TRBJ2-2	TGTGCCAGCAGCTTAGGTTTTCTAGCGGCCCGAGGCGGGGAGCTGTTTTTT	CASSLGFLAARGGELFF
TRBV19	-	TRBD1	TRBJ2-7	TGTGCCAGTAGTAACCACAGGGGGCGAAGCTCCTACGAGCAGTACTTC	CASSNHRGRSSYEQYF
TRBV19	-	-	TRBJ2-3	TGTGCCAGTAGTATCGGGGGCACAGATACGCAGTATTTT	CASSIGGTDTQYF
TRBV30	-	-	TRBJ1-5	TGTGCCTGGAGTGTAGCGGGGGTATATAGCAATCAGCCCCAGCATTTT	CAWSVAGVYSNQPQHF
TRBV11-1	-	TRBD2	TRBJ2-1	TGTGCCAGCAGCTCTAGCGGTAACTCCTACAATGAGCAGTTCTTC	CASSSSGNSYNEQFF
TRBV19	once	TRBD1	TRBJ1-2	TGTGCCAGTAGTATATCCGGGACAGGCAACTATGGTTACACCTTC	CASSISGTGNYGYTF
TRBV12-3/TRBV12-4	-	-	TRBJ1-3	TGTGCCAGCAGTCAGGACCCGGGAACCACCATATATTTT	CASSQDPGTTIYF
TRBV28	-	TRBD1	TRBJ1-5	TGTGCCAGCAGTCACAGGGGGCGAGGGGGCAATCAGCCCCAGCATTTT	CASSHRGRGGNQPQHF
TRBV19	-	TRBD1	TRBJ1-1	TGTGCCAGTAGCGGGACAGCTGTGGGGAGAGCTTTCTTT	CASSGTAVGRAFF
TRBV5-1	-	TRBD2	TRBJ2-5	TGCGCCAGCAGCTTGGCCCCGGGACTAGCGGCACAAGAGACCCAGTACTTC	CASSLAPGLAAQETQYF
TRBV6-5	-	-	TRBJ2-3	TGTGCCAGCACCGGACAGTACACAGATACGCAGTATTTT	CASTGQYTDTQYF
TRBV25-1	-	-	TRBJ1-6	TGTGCCAGCAGTGAATCTGGAACAGGTTTAAATTCACCCCTCCACTTT	CASSESGTGLNSPLHF
TRBV27	-	TRBD1	TRBJ1-1	TGTGCCAGCAGTTACAGGGGGAACACTGAAGCTTTCTTT	CASSYRGNTEAFF
TRBV6-6	-	-	TRBJ1-2	TGTGCCAGCAGTTACTCGGTCGTCAGTCCGTATGGCTACACCTTC	CASSYSVVSPYGYTF
TRBV7-9	-	TRBD1	TRBJ2-6	TGTGCCGGAACCGGCCGGGACAGTTTTTATTCTGGGGCCAACGTCCTGACTTTC	CAGTGRDSFYSGANVLTF
TRBV4-3	-	TRBD1	TRBJ1-5	TGCGCCAGCAGCCAGGCAGGGACAGGGGACTATAGCAATCAGCCCCAGCATTTT	CASSQAGTGDYSNQPQHF
TRBV19	-	-	TRBJ1-1	TGTGCCAGTAGTATGAGGGCGCTGAACACTGAAGCTTTCTTT	CASSMRALNTEAFF
TRBV6-5	-	TRBD1	TRBJ1-1	TGTGCCAGCAGTTCACCCTACAGGGGCGCGAACACTGAAGCTTTCTTT	CASSSPYRGANTEAFF
TRBV28	-	-	TRBJ2-7	TGTGCCAGCAGTTCTGGGTGGGCTGACGGACTCTACGAGCAGTACTTC	CASSSGWADGLYEQYF
TRBV24-1	few	-	TRBJ2-3	TGTGCCACCAGTGGGCCCTCCCCCGGGAGTTGGAGGAGCACAGATACGCAGTATTTT	CATSGPSPGSWRSTDTQYF
TRBV11-2	-	-	TRBJ2-2	TGTGCCAGCAGCCTCCGGACCGGGGAGCTGTTTTTT	CASSLRTGELFF